The 21 T cell receptor beta chains presented below share a single source sample, sequenced in a study of blood T cell repertoires in COVID-19 (dated by TCRdb to between 2020 and 2021). Library preparation employed the immunoSEQ multiplex PCR assay. The table comes from immuneACCESS by way of TCRdb, which keeps in-frame sequences with V and J called. Part of the clones is missing from these tables; in studies checked, under half for an unresolved V gene and the rest for unknown reasons. This sample is represented by 490,000 or so clones; about 88% of them were singletons. The top ten clones comprise approximately 8.3% of the sample. What was sequenced was PBMCs or T cells enriched from blood (not recorded which). The source of these receptors is a woman aged 55-69 years who had recovered from COVID-19.

This clone was seen only a few times. This chain connects TRBV5-1 to TRBJ1-4; TRBD1 is a possible D gene (6 bases). The germline V and J ends were trimmed by 0 bases and 6 bases, with 15 bases remaining between them. The CDR3 is 16 residues long. Per germline, CDR1 SGHRS and CDR2 YFSETQ. In nucleotides, the CDR3 is TGCGCCAGCAGCTTGGAGGGCAGGGGAGGGGATGAAAAACTGTTTTTT. As protein: CASSLEGRGGDEKLFF.

This chain links TRBV10-3 with TRBJ2-3, with 15 nucleotides matching TRBD2. The CDR3 runs to 18 residues. Per germline, CDR1 ENHRY and CDR2 SYGVKD. V trimming: 4 bases; J trimming: 0 bases; junction bases outside the gene matches: 5. The CDR3 sequence is CAISGGTSGGRSTDTQYF. The CDR3 coding sequence is TGTGCCATCAGTGGAGGGACTAGCGGGGGGCGAAGCACAGATACGCAGTATTTT.

The rearrangement joins TRBV7-6 to TRBJ2-7; 14 positions match TRBD2. The CDR3 loop spans 16 amino acids. Germline CDR1 is SGHVS and CDR2 is FNYEAQ. The V gene end was trimmed by 1 base and the J gene end by 5 bases; junction bases not matched to a gene: 4. The DNA for the CDR3 is TGTGCCAGCAGCTTAGACCAGGGACTAGCGGGGGACGAGCAGTACTTC. Its translation is CASSLDQGLAGDEQYF. The full variable domain, in which reference TRBV7-6 and TRBJ2-7 provide the parts outside the CDR3, is GAGVSQSPRYKVTKRGQDVALRCDPISGHVSLYWYRQALGQGPEFLTYFNYEAQQDKSGLPNDRFSAERPEGSISTLTIQRTEQRDSAMYRCASSLDQGLAGDEQYFGPGTRLTVT.

The chain is built from TRBV6-6 and TRBJ2-3, with 12 positions matching TRBD1. The CDR3 sequence is 18 residues long. Germline trimming cut 5 bases from V and 3 bases from J; bases unmatched to any gene: 12. Looked up from germline, CDR1 is MNHNY and CDR2 is SVGAGI (reference sequence). The CDR3 DNA is TGTGCCAGCAGTCCAAGGGGTCGGGACAGGGGGCCTACAGATACGCAGTATTTT. The encoded protein is CASSPRGRDRGPTDTQYF.

The genes are TRBV27 and TRBJ2-7; 7 positions agree with TRBD1. With 6 bases clipped from V and 8 bases from J, the junction kept 13 bases outside the gene matches. In germline, CDR1 is MNHEY, CDR2 SMNVEV (reference sequence). The CDR3 consists of 14 residues. The DNA for the CDR3 is TGTGCCAGCAGCCCTACTGGGACAGTGAGCCAGCAGTACGTC. As protein: CASSPTGTVSQQYV.

This clone was counted once. The rearrangement links TRBV6-5 to TRBJ1-2; TRBD1 aligns across 7 bases. V lost 7 bases to trimming and J lost 4 bases; unmatched junction nucleotides: 12. This CDR3 contains 15 residues. Germline CDR1 and CDR2: MNHEY and SVGAGI. The CDR3 region has the DNA TGTGCCAGCACCCTCGGTGGGCAGGGGGGCTATGGCTACACCTTC. Encoded protein: CASTLGGQGGYGYTF.

V is TRBV5-4 and J is TRBJ2-5; 8 nucleotides agree with TRBD1. CDR1 and CDR2 (germline): SGHNT, YYREEE (reference sequence). The length of the CDR3 is 17 residues. V was clipped by 4 bases and J by 1 base; unmatched bases: 12. CDR3 sequence reads: CASSRILGTGGQETQYF. CDR3 nucleotides: TGTGCCAGCAGCCGTATCCTCGGGACAGGCGGCCAAGAGACCCAGTACTTC.

The V call is TRBV2, the J call TRBJ2-1, with 11 bases matching TRBD1. There are 14 residues in the CDR3. Germline lookup yields CDR1 SNHLY and CDR2 FYNNEI. The J segment lost 7 bases and the V segment lost 7 bases, leaving 6 bases of the junction unmatched. In DNA form, the CDR3 reads TGTGCCAGCACCTTGGACAGGGGGCGAAATGAGCAGTTCTTC. Protein product: CASTLDRGRNEQFF.

This clone was seen more than once but under ten times. This chain links TRBV2 with TRBJ1-1; D is perhaps TRBD1 (5 bases). This CDR3 has 16 residues. V was pared by 8 bases and J by 2 bases, with 21 bases between. Per germline, CDR1 SNHLY and CDR2 FYNNEI. CDR3 region: CASFNWGLGTNTEAFF. In nucleotides, the CDR3 is TGTGCCAGCTTTAATTGGGGACTAGGGACCAACACTGAAGCTTTCTTT.

This chain connects TRBV5-1 to TRBJ2-7, with 8 bases identical to TRBD1. This CDR3 has 15 amino acids. J gave up 4 bases and V 4 bases, and 10 bases lay outside the gene matches. Germline CDR1 SGHRS, CDR2 YFSETQ. CDR3 sequence reads: CASSRGQGALYEQYF. The CDR3 region has the DNA TGCGCCAGCAGCCGTGGACAGGGTGCTTTATACGAGCAGTACTTC.

The rearrangement joins TRBV5-4 to TRBJ2-5, with D possibly matching TRBD1 (5 bases). CDR1 SGHNT and CDR2 YYREEE come from the germline V gene (reference sequence). V lost 7 bases and J 2 bases, leaving 18 bases between the germline ends. The CDR3 loop spans 15 amino acids. The CDR3 reads CASSDRPDIQETQYF. The CDR3 nucleotides read TGTGCCAGCTCCGACCGCCCGGACATACAAGAGACCCAGTACTTC.

The J gene is TRBJ1-2, the V gene TRBV10-3; no clear D. The CDR3 has 13 amino acids. Germline V CDR1 and CDR2: ENHRY, SYGVKD. The germline V and J ends were trimmed by 8 bases and 3 bases, with 13 bases remaining between them. The CDR3 reads CAIREGLDYGYTF. CDR3 DNA: TGTGCCATCCGGGAGGGTTTGGACTATGGCTACACCTTC.

This chain joins TRBV14 and TRBJ2-7; the D is unclear. Germline loops: CDR1 SGHDN, CDR2 FVKESK. There are 13 residues in the CDR3. V lost 1 base to trimming and J lost 7 bases, with 11 bases between them. CDR3 residues: CASSQGGGWEQYV. In DNA form, the CDR3 reads TGTGCCAGCAGCCAAGGCGGCGGCTGGGAGCAGTACGTC.

Only a few counts were recorded for this clone. Written as DNA, the CDR3 is TGTGCCAGCAAACGGGGTGACGGGGAGCTGTTTTTT. Its protein is CASKRGDGELFF. J is TRBJ2-2 and V is TRBV6-6, with a weak D call TRBD2 (5 bases). The CDR3 extends over 12 amino acids. Germline CDR1 reads MNHNY; CDR2 reads SVGAGI (reference sequence). V shed 7 bases and J shed 7 bases, with 10 bases lying between them.

This clone was counted once. The CDR3 sequence is CASSVEELLVGYTF. CDR3 nucleotides: TGTGCCAGCAGCGTAGAAGAACTACTAGTTGGCTACACCTTC. The chain uses TRBV9 and TRBJ1-2; D gene uncertain. The CDR3 is 14 residues long. With 0 bases removed from V and 7 bases from J, the gap between germline ends came to 13 bases. Germline CDR1 and CDR2: SGDLS and YYNGEE.

The rearrangement links TRBV29-1 to TRBJ2-3; 8 nucleotides align to TRBD2. Germline CDR1 and CDR2: SQVTM and ANQGSEA. V was pared by 1 base and J by 6 bases, with 6 bases of the junction left unmatched. The CDR3 length is 14 residues. In nucleotides, the CDR3 is TGCAGCGTTGAAGCGGGGGGGTTCTTGGATACGCAGTATTTT. It is translated as CSVEAGGFLDTQYF.

This chain uses TRBV5-1 with TRBJ2-4; TRBD2 aligns across 11 bases. Trimming took 0 bases from V and 0 from J; bases not matched to a gene: 5. The CDR3 length is 18 residues. Germline V gives CDR1 SGHRS, CDR2 YFSETQ. The chain's CDR3 is CASSLGLAGTLAKNIQYF. The CDR3 nucleotides are TGCGCCAGCAGCTTGGGACTAGCGGGGACTCTAGCCAAAAACATTCAGTACTTC.

The chain carries TRBV19 and TRBJ1-5, with 8 positions matching TRBD1. CDR3 length: 14 amino acids. Germline trimming cut 4 bases from V and 6 bases from J; bases unmatched to any gene: 5. From germline, CDR1 is LNHDA and CDR2 SQIVND (reference sequence). The CDR3 is CASSKAGGGQPQHF. The CDR3 nucleotides read TGTGCCAGTAGTAAGGCAGGGGGCGGTCAGCCCCAGCATTTT.

This clone appeared a single time. The chain employs TRBV2 and TRBJ1-5; D is perhaps TRBD1 (5 bases). Looked up from germline, CDR1 is SNHLY and CDR2 is FYNNEI. Trimming shortened V by 4 bases and J by 4 bases, and 14 bases separated the two germline ends. CDR3 size: 15 residues. This CDR3 reads CASSGSVGGNQPQHF. The DNA for the CDR3 is TGTGCCAGCAGTGGCAGCGTGGGGGGAAATCAGCCCCAGCATTTT.

The CDR3 protein is CASSQGGQGALAKNIQYF. The CDR3 coding sequence is TGCGCCAGCAGCCAAGGGGGACAGGGGGCCTTAGCCAAAAACATTCAGTACTTC. This chain connects TRBV4-1 to TRBJ2-4; 12 bases are shared with TRBD1. From germline, CDR1 is MGHRA and CDR2 YSYEKL. The CDR3 has 18 amino acids. V dropped 1 base and J dropped 0; count of bases not matched to a gene: 4.

This clone appeared a single time. The chain joins TRBV30 to TRBJ2-3; 7 nucleotides align to TRBD2. V gave up 0 bases and J gave up 4 bases; unmatched junction bases: 7. Germline V gene lookup returns CDR1 GTSNPN and CDR2 SVGIG (reference sequence). The CDR3 totals 15 residues. CDR3 DNA sequence: TGTGCCTGGAGTGTAACGGGAGGAGGGGCAGATACGCAGTATTTT. Protein: CAWSVTGGGADTQYF.